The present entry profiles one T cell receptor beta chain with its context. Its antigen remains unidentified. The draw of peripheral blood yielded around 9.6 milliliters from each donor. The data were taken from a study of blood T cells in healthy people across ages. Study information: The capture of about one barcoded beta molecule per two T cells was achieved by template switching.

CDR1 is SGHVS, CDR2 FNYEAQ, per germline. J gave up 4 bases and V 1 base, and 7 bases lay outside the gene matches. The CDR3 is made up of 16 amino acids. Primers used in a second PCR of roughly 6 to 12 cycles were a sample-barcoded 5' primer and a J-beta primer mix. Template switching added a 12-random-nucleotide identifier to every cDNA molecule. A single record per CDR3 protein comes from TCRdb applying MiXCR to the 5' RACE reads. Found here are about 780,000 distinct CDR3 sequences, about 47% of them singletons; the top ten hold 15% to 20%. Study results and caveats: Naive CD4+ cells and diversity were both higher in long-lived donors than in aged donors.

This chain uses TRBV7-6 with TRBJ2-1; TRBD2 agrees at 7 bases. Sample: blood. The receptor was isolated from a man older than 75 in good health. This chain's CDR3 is CASSLGGSGFYNEQFF. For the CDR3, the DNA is TGTGCCAGCAGCTTAGGAGGTAGCGGGTTTTACAATGAGCAGTTCTTC.